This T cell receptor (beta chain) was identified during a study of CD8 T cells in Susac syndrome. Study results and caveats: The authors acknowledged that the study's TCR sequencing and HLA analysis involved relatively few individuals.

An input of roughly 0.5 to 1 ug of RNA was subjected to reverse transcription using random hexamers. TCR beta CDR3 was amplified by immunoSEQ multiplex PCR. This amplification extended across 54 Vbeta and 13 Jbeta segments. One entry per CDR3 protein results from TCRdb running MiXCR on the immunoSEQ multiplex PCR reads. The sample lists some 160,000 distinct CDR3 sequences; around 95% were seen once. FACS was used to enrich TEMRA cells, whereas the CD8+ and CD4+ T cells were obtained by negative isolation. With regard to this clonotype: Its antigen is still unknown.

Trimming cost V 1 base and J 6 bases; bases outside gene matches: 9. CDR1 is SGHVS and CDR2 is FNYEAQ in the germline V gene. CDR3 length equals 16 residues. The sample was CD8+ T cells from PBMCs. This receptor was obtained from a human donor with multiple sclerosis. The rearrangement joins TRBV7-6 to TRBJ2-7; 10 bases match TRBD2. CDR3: CASSLELSGGAGEQYF. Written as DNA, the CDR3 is TGTGCCAGCAGCTTAGAGCTCAGCGGGGGGGCCGGCGAGCAGTACTTC.